The clone carrying this TCR beta chain was seen at least ten times. As yet, its antigen is unknown. The sample originates from a study of T-cell reconstitution after alpha-beta-depleted transplantation in children. Study results and limitations: Newly produced T cells mostly accounted for T-cell counts and diversity one year post-transplant. Where some patients showed high TCRbeta diversity at day 60, it came from recipient T cells and thymic progenitors that had survived. Alpha-beta T cells about two months after transplant reportedly derived from several hundred expanded graft clones.

During its preparation, the TCRbeta library received unique molecular identifiers. TCRdb redid the calling of the PCR reads with MiXCR, one entry per CDR3 protein. This table holds 25,000 to 35,000 distinct CDR3 sequences, about 7% found once. This CDR3 comprises 15 residues. The germline CDR1 and CDR2 sequences are SEHNR and FQNEAQ (reference sequence). With 5 bases clipped from V and 3 bases from J, the junction kept 9 bases outside the gene matches. The J gene is TRBJ1-1, the V gene TRBV7-9, with 7 bases lining up with TRBD1. The receptor was isolated from a child in the first two years of life who had a stem cell transplant for acute myeloid leukemia, so the T cells may come from the graft donor. Sequences were derived from peripheral blood, sampled 60 days after TCRalphabeta/CD19-depleted stem cell transplant. CDR3 nucleotide sequence: TGTGCCAGCAGCCCGACAGGGCCCACGGACACTGAAGCTTTCTTT. It specifies CASSPTGPTDTEAFF.